This T cell receptor (beta chain) was sequenced in a study of early T cells in non-severe SARS-CoV-2 infection. Looking at the study overall: Sequenced bulk RNA came from whole blood that was unsorted, and chains were unpaired. Notes on the study in general: Matching results from VDJdb favored anti-spike CD8 responses, leaving private and CD4 specificities undetected.

Attachment of unique molecular identifiers was made to individual cDNA molecules. Each CDR3 protein is one row after TCRdb ran MiXCR on the 5' RACE reads. The repertoire consists of approximately 20,000 distinct CDR3 sequences, with more than 4% occurring once and the leading ten covering about 4%. This clonotype was detected a few times. The antigen remains unidentified. Germline lookup yields CDR1 SNHLY and CDR2 FYNNEI. The CDR3 totals 15 residues. Deletions cut 6 bases from V and 3 bases from J, with 15 bases between. This sequence joins TRBV2 and TRBJ1-5, with D possibly being TRBD1 (6 bases). The sequencing input was whole blood. The source of this sequence is an adult who was a healthcare worker with PCR-confirmed SARS-CoV-2 infection or an uninfected control (not recorded which). The CDR3 DNA follows: TGTGCCAGCAGGCCGGGAGAGGGGGACAATCAGCCCCAGCATTTT. This encodes CASRPGEGDNQPQHF.